These 29 T cell receptor beta chains originate from one sample sequenced in a study of T cell clonotyping in hematopoietic cell transplantation. This table comes from immunoSEQ multiplex PCR, and its TCRdb copy is limited to in-frame clones, with some not included. Of 10,000 to 15,000 clones listed, about 80% are singletons. The sample consisted of PBMCs, taken 100 days after allogeneic stem cell transplant. The receptors were gathered from a female patient aged 40 to 50 who had an allogeneic stem cell transplant from a related donor, so T cells may come from the graft donor. Some clones in this sample may be carry-over from other donors' samples.

The chain employs TRBV2 and TRBJ1-1; no clear D gene. V was cut by 8 bases and J by 7 bases, with 11 bases left in between. The germline V gene has CDR1 SNHLY and CDR2 FYNNEI. The CDR3 extends over 11 amino acids. The CDR3 spells CASAYVGEAFF. The CDR3 bases are TGTGCCAGCGCTTACGTGGGTGAAGCTTTCTTT.

The chain uses TRBV30 and TRBJ1-1; D uncertain. CDR1 and CDR2 from the germline V gene are GTSNPN and SVGIG (reference sequence). Trimming took off 2 bases at V and 1 base at J, with 8 bases between the two ends. This CDR3 is built from 13 residues. CDR3 in DNA: TGTGCCTGGAGTCAGATAACGAACACTGAAGCTTTCTTT. This sequence encodes CAWSQITNTEAFF.

The chain joins TRBV7-9 to TRBJ2-7; 9 nucleotides align to TRBD1. The CDR3 has 13 residues. The junction had 4 bases not matched to a gene; V was cut back by 4 bases and J by 6 bases. The germline CDR1 and CDR2 sequences are SEHNR and FQNEAQ (reference sequence). CDR3 region: CASSSGQGVEQYF. The CDR3 DNA reads TGTGCCAGCAGCTCGGGACAGGGAGTCGAGCAGTACTTC.

This chain links TRBV10-2 with TRBJ2-3, with D uncertain. The CDR3 spans 16 residues. Trimming left V 6 bases short and J 1 base short, with 17 bases between. Germline V CDR1 and CDR2: WSHSY, SAAADI. The CDR3 loop reads CASSPRRSGGTDTQYF. The CDR3 DNA is TGCGCCAGCAGCCCTCGTCGCTCGGGTGGCACAGATACGCAGTATTTT.

The CDR3 here is CASSEMGAGQPQHF. In DNA form, the CDR3 reads TGCGCCAGCAGTGAGATGGGGGCCGGGCAGCCCCAGCATTTT. The genes are TRBV10-2 and TRBJ1-5, with D possibly TRBD1 on 6 matching bases. The germline V and J ends were trimmed by 2 bases and 7 bases, with 12 bases remaining between them. This CDR3 spans 14 amino acids. Germline V lookup: CDR1 WSHSY, CDR2 SAAADI.

In its sample, this clone was seen once. The CDR3, as DNA: TGTGCCAGCAGTGAAGCGCGGTACACTGAAGCTTTCTTT. Protein: CASSEARYTEAFF. The rearrangement joins TRBV6-1 to TRBJ1-1; unclear D gene. There are 13 residues in the CDR3. Trimming shortened V by 0 bases and J by 3 bases, and 5 bases separated the two germline ends. Germline CDR1 is MNHNS and CDR2 is SASEGT.

The chain combines TRBV4-3 with TRBJ1-4; D gene ambiguous. CDR3 size: 13 residues. The V end lost 0 bases, the J end lost 7 bases, and 6 bases lay between the germline ends. Germline lookup yields CDR1 LGHNA and CDR2 YSLEER. In DNA, the CDR3 is TGCGCCAGCAGCCAAGAAGCAAGTGAAAAACTGTTTTTT. This translates into CASSQEASEKLFF.

The chain is built from TRBV19 and TRBJ1-3; D not resolved. Germline assignment: CDR1 LNHDA and CDR2 SQIVND (reference sequence). With 4 bases removed from V and 6 bases from J, the gap between germline ends came to 1 base. The length of the CDR3 is 10 residues. The CDR3 reads CASSTNTIYF. As DNA, the CDR3 is TGTGCCAGTAGTACAAACACCATATATTTT.

This chain links TRBV5-4 with TRBJ1-1; D gene uncertain. The germline gives CDR1 SGHNT, CDR2 YYREEE (reference sequence). The CDR3 contains 15 residues. The germline V and J ends were trimmed by 3 bases and 2 bases, with 14 bases remaining between them. CDR3: CASSSLEVVNTEAFF. Written as DNA, the CDR3 is TGTGCCAGCAGCTCCCTGGAGGTCGTTAACACTGAAGCTTTCTTT.

Of note for this clone: A much bigger clone sits one base away, suggesting this may be a read error. The V gene is TRBV5-6, the J gene TRBJ1-4; tentative D call: TRBD1 (5 bases). Looked up from germline, CDR1 is SGHDT and CDR2 is YYEEEE. The CDR3 has 12 amino acids. Trimming pared 4 bases from V and 10 bases from J, leaving 11 bases between. CDR3 region: CASSRVGGKLFF. DNA of the CDR3: TGTGCCAGCAGCCGCGTGGGGGGAAAACTGTTTTTT.

J is TRBJ1-5 and V is TRBV27, with 10 bases fitting TRBD1. The V gene end was trimmed by 5 bases and the J gene end by 11 bases; junction bases not matched to a gene: 6. The V gene's germline CDR1 is MNHEY and CDR2 SMNVEV (reference sequence). The CDR3 consists of 13 residues. The CDR3 coding sequence is TGTGCCAGCAGTGGGGGACAGGGGAAAGCCCAGCATTTT. Translating it yields CASSGGQGKAQHF.

The chain uses TRBV14 and TRBJ1-1, with TRBD1 as a possible D gene (5 bases). V was shortened by 1 base and J by 4 bases, with 10 bases between the two germline ends. In germline, CDR1 is SGHDN, CDR2 FVKESK. This CDR3 region has 14 residues. In DNA form, the CDR3 reads TGTGCCAGCAGCCAAGTTGGGGGAGGCACTGAAGCTTTCTTT. It is translated as CASSQVGGGTEAFF.

The V and J genes are TRBV7-6 and TRBJ2-7, with D perhaps TRBD2 (6 bases). The CDR3 is 14 amino acids. The V end lost 5 bases, the J end lost 8 bases, and 19 bases lay between the germline ends. Germline CDR1 SGHVS, CDR2 FNYEAQ. The CDR3 is CASSPGLDPTQQYF. The CDR3, as DNA: TGTGCCAGCAGCCCGGGACTGGATCCTACGCAGCAGTACTTC. The full variable domain, rest sourced from reference TRBV7-6 and TRBJ2-7, is GAGVSQSPRYKVTKRGQDVALRCDPISGHVSLYWYRQALGQGPEFLTYFNYEAQQDKSGLPNDRFSAERPEGSISTLTIQRTEQRDSAMYRCASSPGLDPTQQYFGPGTRLTVT.

The chain has TRBV19 and TRBJ1-1; the match to TRBD1 covers 8 bases. V was pared by 4 bases and J by 5 bases, with 12 bases of the junction left unmatched. The CDR3 has 16 residues. Germline V gene data show CDR1 as LNHDA and CDR2 as SQIVND (reference sequence). The CDR3 protein is CASSKAAGGENTEAFF. For the CDR3, the DNA is TGTGCCAGTAGTAAGGCAGCAGGGGGCGAGAATACTGAAGCTTTCTTT.

V and J are TRBV7-9 and TRBJ2-7; 13 bases align to TRBD2. The V gene's germline CDR1 is SEHNR and CDR2 FQNEAQ (reference sequence). The CDR3 runs to 16 residues. V trimming: 5 bases; J trimming: 3 bases; junction bases outside the gene matches: 7. The CDR3 sequence: CASSHPGLAGIYEQYF. CDR3 sequence (DNA): TGTGCCAGCAGCCATCCGGGACTAGCGGGGATCTACGAGCAGTACTTC.

The CDR3 loop reads CASSYGGGSYEQYF. The CDR3 nucleotides read TGTGCCAGCAGTTACGGAGGCGGCTCCTACGAGCAGTACTTC. The chain is built from TRBV6-5 and TRBJ2-7; the D gene is possibly TRBD2 (5 bases). The CDR3 contains 14 residues. Germline CDR1 MNHEY, CDR2 SVGAGI. The V end lost 2 bases, the J end lost 0 bases, and 8 bases lay between the germline ends.

The chain recombines TRBV30 with TRBJ2-1; perhaps TRBD2 as D (5 bases). The germline V gene has CDR1 GTSNPN and CDR2 SVGIG (reference sequence). This CDR3 is 14 amino acids long. Trimming shortened V by 7 bases and J by 0 bases, and 13 bases separated the two germline ends. DNA of the CDR3: TGTGCCTCCTCGAGGGCTAGCTCCTACAATGAGCAGTTCTTC. Translation: CASSRASSYNEQFF.

The V call is TRBV19, the J call TRBJ1-1, with unresolved D. Germline CDR1 and CDR2: LNHDA and SQIVND (reference sequence). Trimming shortened V by 7 bases and J by 8 bases, and 14 bases separated the two germline ends. The CDR3 sequence is 12 residues long. The DNA for the CDR3 is TGTGCCAGTATCGCGACTGGTCCAGAAGCTTTCTTT. Protein: CASIATGPEAFF.

This CDR3 reads CASSHTGSGNQPQHF. The CDR3 coding sequence is TGTGCCAGTAGTCACACAGGGTCTGGCAATCAGCCCCAGCATTTT. V is TRBV19 and J is TRBJ1-5, with a weak D call TRBD1 (6 bases). The CDR3 sequence is 15 residues long. Trimming took off 5 bases at V and 2 bases at J, with 13 bases between the two ends. The germline V gene has CDR1 LNHDA and CDR2 SQIVND (reference sequence). Complete variable domain (other parts from reference TRBV19 and TRBJ1-5): DGGITQSPKYLFRKEGQNVTLSCEQNLNHDAMYWYRQDPGQGLRLIYYSQIVNDFQKGDIAEGYSVSREKKESFPLTVTSAQKNPTAFYLCASSHTGSGNQPQHFGDGTRLSIL.

The CDR3 sequence: CASSLRRGDETQYF. The DNA for the CDR3 is TGTGCCAGCAGTTTACGGCGGGGGGACGAGACCCAGTACTTC. J is TRBJ2-5 and V is TRBV27, with 8 nucleotides matching TRBD2. Germline loops: CDR1 MNHEY, CDR2 SMNVEV (reference sequence). The V and J ends lost 2 bases and 5 bases, in that order; junction bases with no gene match: 4. CDR3 size: 14 residues.

V is TRBV9 and J is TRBJ1-1; possible D gene TRBD1, 5 bases. The CDR3 is 14 residues long. The V gene lost 0 bases and the J gene lost 1 base, with 7 bases spanning the gap. CDR1 is SGDLS and CDR2 is YYNGEE in the germline V gene. In nucleotides, the CDR3 is TGTGCCAGCAGCGTAGTGGGGGGGAACACTGAAGCTTTCTTT. Amino acid sequence: CASSVVGGNTEAFF.

This clone is labeled medium-sized. The V and J genes are TRBV2 and TRBJ2-3; maybe TRBD1 (5 bases). Germline CDR1 reads SNHLY; CDR2 reads FYNNEI. Trimming stripped 2 bases from V and 3 bases from J, with 15 bases between. This CDR3 is built from 16 residues. CDR3 coding DNA: TGTGCCAGCAGTGAATTCGGGCAGGGCCCGACAGATACGCAGTATTTT. Translation gives CASSEFGQGPTDTQYF.

This chain links TRBV25-1 with TRBJ1-2; TRBD1 might be the D (6 bases). Trimming stripped 3 bases from V and 4 bases from J, with 12 bases between. Germline V CDR1 and CDR2: MGHDK, SYGVNS. The CDR3 is 14 amino acids. The CDR3 protein is CASSDLGQLYGYTF. The CDR3 DNA sequence: TGTGCCAGCAGTGACCTCGGACAGCTCTATGGCTACACCTTC.

In this sample, this clone is medium-sized (0.01 to 0.1%). This sequence joins TRBV19 and TRBJ2-7; 8 bases agree with TRBD1. CDR1 is LNHDA and CDR2 is SQIVND in the germline V gene (reference sequence). Trimming cost V 0 bases and J 9 bases; bases outside gene matches: 4. CDR3 size: 13 residues. The CDR3 reads CASSIDFQGAQYF. CDR3 in DNA: TGTGCCAGTAGTATAGATTTCCAGGGGGCGCAGTACTTC.

The chain joins TRBV5-6 to TRBJ2-7; possible D gene TRBD1, 5 bases. The CDR3 contains 14 residues. The ends were cut back, 0 bases at V and 2 bases at J, with 9 bases in the middle. CDR1 and CDR2 (germline): SGHDT, YYEEEE. The CDR3, as DNA: TGTGCCAGCAGCTTGGAAACAGGCCCCTACGAGCAGTACTTC. Residues: CASSLETGPYEQYF. Full variable domain (remainder filled in from reference TRBV5-6 and TRBJ2-7): DAGVTQSPTHLIKTRGQQVTLRCSPKSGHDTVSWYQQALGQGPQFIFQYYEEEERQRGNFPDRFSGHQFPNYSSELNVNALLLGDSALYLCASSLETGPYEQYFGPGTRLTVT.

V and J are TRBV7-2 and TRBJ2-2; TRBD2 matches 7 bases. V was clipped by 1 base and J by 1 base; unmatched bases: 3. The length of the CDR3 is 16 residues. The germline V gene encodes CDR1 SGHTA and CDR2 FQGNSA. The CDR3 region is CASSLELAENTGELFF. Here the CDR3 DNA reads TGTGCCAGCAGCTTAGAGCTAGCGGAGAACACCGGGGAGCTGTTTTTT.

The chain employs TRBV4-2 and TRBJ2-1; unclear D gene. Germline-derived CDR1 and CDR2 are LGHNA and YNFKEQ. V lost 0 bases and J 10 bases, leaving 13 bases between the germline ends. The CDR3 runs to 14 residues. This CDR3 is CASSQERTTREQFF. CDR3 coding DNA: TGTGCCAGCAGCCAAGAGCGGACCACCCGGGAGCAGTTCTTC.

This clone was detected a few times. The rearrangement uses TRBV27 and TRBJ1-2; possible D gene TRBD1, 5 bases. The CDR3 runs to 16 residues. Germline V gene sequence: CDR1 MNHEY, CDR2 SMNVEV (reference sequence). Trimming shortened V by 0 bases and J by 4 bases, and 15 bases separated the two germline ends. DNA for the CDR3: TGTGCCAGCAGTTTATCGGGCCAGGGAGTTCCCTATGGCTACACCTTC. It specifies CASSLSGQGVPYGYTF.

V gene TRBV7-2 combines with J gene TRBJ2-3; the match to TRBD2 covers 7 bases. Per the germline V gene, CDR1 is SGHTA and CDR2 is FQGNSA. V trimming: 5 bases; J trimming: 6 bases; junction bases outside the gene matches: 5. The CDR3 extends over 13 amino acids. CDR3 sequence: CASSRQLADTQYF. CDR3 nucleotides: TGTGCCAGCAGCCGCCAACTAGCGGATACGCAGTATTTT.